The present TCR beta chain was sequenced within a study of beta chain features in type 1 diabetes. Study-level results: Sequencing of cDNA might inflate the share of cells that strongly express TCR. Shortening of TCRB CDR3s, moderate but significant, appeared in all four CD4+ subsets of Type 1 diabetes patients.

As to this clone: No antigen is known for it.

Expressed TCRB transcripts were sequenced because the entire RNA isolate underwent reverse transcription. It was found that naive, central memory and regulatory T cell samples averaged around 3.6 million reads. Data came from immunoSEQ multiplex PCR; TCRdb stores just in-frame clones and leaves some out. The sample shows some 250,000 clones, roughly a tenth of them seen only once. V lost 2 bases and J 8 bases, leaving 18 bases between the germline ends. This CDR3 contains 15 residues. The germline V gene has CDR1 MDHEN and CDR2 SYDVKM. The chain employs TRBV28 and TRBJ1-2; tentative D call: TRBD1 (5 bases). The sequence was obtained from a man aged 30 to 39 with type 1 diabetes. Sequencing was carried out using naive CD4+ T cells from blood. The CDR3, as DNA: TGTGCCAGCAGTTTAGTTTGGGGCCTCCAGGAGGGCTACACCTTC. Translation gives CASSLVWGLQEGYTF.